This TCR beta chain stems from a study of response to subunit inactivated influenza vaccine. Whole-study results and caveats: Few new T cells, the authors suggested, are recruited by each seasonal influenza vaccination.

TCRdb independently ran MiXCR on the RT-PCR reads; one entry per CDR3 protein. The profile shows more than 700,000 distinct CDR3 sequences, around 20% of them singletons. The CDR3 is made up of 14 amino acids. Trimming stripped 4 bases from V and 2 bases from J, with 15 bases between. Germline assignment: CDR1 SQVTM and CDR2 ANQGSEA. This clonotype was observed a few times. The antigen remains unidentified. The receptor comes from a man between 45 and 60 years old who received an inactivated influenza vaccine. The sample here was PBMCs from blood, taken 4 to 6 days after vaccination. This chain links TRBV29-1 with TRBJ2-7; D may be TRBD1 (5 bases). The CDR3 nucleotides are TGCAGCGTTGTTTTCGGACATAAAGCCTACGAGCAGTACTTC. Translation: CSVVFGHKAYEQYF.